This TCR beta chain was retrieved from a study of regulatory T cells. The PCR used 52 TRBV and 13 TRBJ primers. The method was immunoSEQ multiplex PCR; TCRdb's version includes in-frame clones alone and lacks a portion of them. The table shows 20,000 to 25,000 clones, with roughly 93% occurring only once. The CDR3 is 14 amino acids. The germline V and J ends were trimmed by 2 bases and 3 bases, with 10 bases remaining between them. In germline, CDR1 is MNHNY, CDR2 SVGAGI (reference sequence). This sequence originates from a child aged 2-15 years with CD3G deficiency. The chain joins TRBV6-6 to TRBJ1-1, with TRBD1 as a possible D gene (5 bases). Material: CD8+ T cells sorted from blood. The CDR3 DNA reads TGTGCCAGCAGTTACAGGGGATGGTACACTGAAGCTTTCTTT. It specifies CASSYRGWYTEAFF.